This T cell receptor beta chain was identified during a study of early stage breast cancer tumors. Study overall: Invasive lobular carcinomas made up about 30% of the 12 ER+/PR+/HER2- tumors.

Overall study results and limits: Comparing each tissue with blood distinguished tumor from normal in most of the 16 patients.

In its sample, this clone was seen once. Its antigen remains unidentified. TCRdb's table, derived via immunoSEQ multiplex PCR, lists solely in-frame clones and lacks some. The sample carries around 53,000 clones, about 90% recorded once. The V gene's germline CDR1 is SGDLS and CDR2 YYNGEE. CDR3 length: 15 amino acids. The V end was cut by 0 bases, the J end by 6 bases, with 10 bases between. The rearrangement uses TRBV9 and TRBJ1-6; D unresolved. Sequenced sample: blood. The source of this sequence is a person aged 70 to 80 with breast cancer. The CDR3 is CASSVVPVPNSPLHF. The CDR3 coding sequence is TGTGCCAGCAGCGTAGTTCCAGTCCCTAATTCACCCCTCCACTTT.